Below, 7 T cell receptor beta chains from the same sample are listed, as sequenced in a study of blood T cell repertoires in COVID-19. Generated by immunoSEQ multiplex PCR, the TCRdb table keeps only in-frame clones and is missing some. Among 110,000 to 150,000 clones listed, approximately 84% were seen once. The specimen was peripheral blood. These receptors originate from a human donor in a cohort sampled during active COVID-19.

This clone appeared a single time. This chain links TRBV4-2 with TRBJ2-3, with 8 bases aligning to TRBD2. The CDR3 loop spans 17 amino acids. Germline assignment: CDR1 LGHNA and CDR2 YNFKEQ. V gave up 4 bases and J gave up 2 bases; unmatched junction bases: 11. As DNA, the CDR3 is TGTGCCAGCAGCCCAACAAGTCACGGGAGGGCCACAGATACGCAGTATTTT. Its translation: CASSPTSHGRATDTQYF.

This rearrangement joins TRBV9 to TRBJ1-6; no definite D call. This CDR3 is 16 amino acids long. V lost 1 base and J 12 bases, leaving 20 bases between the germline ends. Germline CDR1 SGDLS, CDR2 YYNGEE. The CDR3: CASSVRAAVGIVPLHF. DNA of the CDR3: TGTGCCAGCAGCGTAAGAGCGGCAGTGGGGATTGTACCCCTCCACTTT. The full variable domain, in which reference TRBV9 and TRBJ1-6 provide the parts outside the CDR3, is DSGVTQTPKHLITATGQRVTLRCSPRSGDLSVYWYQQSLDQGLQFLIQYYNGEERAKGNILERFSAQQFPDLHSELNLSSLELGDSALYFCASSVRAAVGIVPLHFGNGTRLTVT.

The chain employs TRBV6-6 and TRBJ1-1; 12 bases align to TRBD1. The CDR3 has 13 amino acids. Unmatched junction bases numbered 5, after V lost 8 bases and J lost 7 bases. The V gene's germline CDR1 is MNHNY and CDR2 SVGAGI (reference sequence). CDR3 DNA sequence: TGTGCCAGCTGGGACAGGGGGCGAGGTGAAGCTTTCTTT. Translating it yields CASWDRGRGEAFF.

This sequence joins TRBV4-3 and TRBJ2-1; D is perhaps TRBD2 (5 bases). Trimming took off 1 base at V and 7 bases at J, with 17 bases between the two ends. In germline, CDR1 is LGHNA, CDR2 YSLEER. The CDR3 covers 16 residues. Written as DNA, the CDR3 is TGCGCCAGCAGCCAAGGTTTCCAGGTAGGAGGAAATGAGCAGTTCTTC. As protein: CASSQGFQVGGNEQFF.

The J gene is TRBJ1-6, the V gene TRBV5-4; D is perhaps TRBD1 (6 bases). V was shortened by 4 bases and J by 10 bases, with 21 bases between the two germline ends. Germline loops: CDR1 SGHNT, CDR2 YYREEE (reference sequence). The CDR3 loop spans 16 amino acids. The CDR3 is CASSPYSTGISSPLHF. In DNA form, the CDR3 reads TGTGCCAGCAGCCCTTATTCCACAGGGATAAGCTCACCCCTCCACTTT.

This clone was counted once. The chain combines TRBV11-2 with TRBJ2-1; D might be TRBD2 (7 bases). The V gene lost 1 base and the J gene lost 4 bases, with 11 bases spanning the gap. Germline V gene data show CDR1 as SGHAT and CDR2 as FQNNGV. This CDR3 comprises 15 residues. CDR3 sequence (DNA): TGTGCCAGCAGCTTAGGGGGGGGCGGTTACAATGAGCAGTTCTTC. Translating it yields CASSLGGGGYNEQFF.

V is TRBV3-1 (or the pseudogene TRBV3-2) and J is TRBJ2-5, with D hard to call. This CDR3 has 16 amino acids. V dropped 4 bases and J dropped 4 bases, with 19 bases sitting between them. Germline V lookup: CDR1 LGHDT, CDR2 YNNKEL (reference sequence). CDR3 bases: TGTGCCAGCAGCCCCTCCCACCAGTTCCCCAGAGAGACCCAGTACTTC. The encoded protein is CASSPSHQFPRETQYF.